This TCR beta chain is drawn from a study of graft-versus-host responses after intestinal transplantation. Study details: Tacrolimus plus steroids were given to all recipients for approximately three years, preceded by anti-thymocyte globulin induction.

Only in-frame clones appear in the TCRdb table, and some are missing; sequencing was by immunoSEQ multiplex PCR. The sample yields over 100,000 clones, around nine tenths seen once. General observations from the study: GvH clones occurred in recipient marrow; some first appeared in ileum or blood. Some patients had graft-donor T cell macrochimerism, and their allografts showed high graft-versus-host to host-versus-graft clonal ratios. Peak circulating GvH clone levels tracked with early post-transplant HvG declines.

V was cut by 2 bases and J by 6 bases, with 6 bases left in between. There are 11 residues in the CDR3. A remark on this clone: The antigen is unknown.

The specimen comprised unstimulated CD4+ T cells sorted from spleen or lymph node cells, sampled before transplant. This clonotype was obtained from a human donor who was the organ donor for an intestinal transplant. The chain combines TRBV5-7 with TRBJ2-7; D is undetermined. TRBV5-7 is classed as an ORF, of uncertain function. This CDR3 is CASSLGPEQYF. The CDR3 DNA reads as TGTGCCAGCAGCTTAGGTCCCGAGCAGTACTTC.